The present TCR beta chain was sequenced within a study of T cell clonality in common variable immunodeficiency. The V gene's germline CDR1 is SGHTA and CDR2 FQGNSA. The trim removed 5 bases at V and 0 bases at J, leaving 3 bases unmatched. The CDR3 spans 14 residues. This clone came up many times. The read ends 3 residues shy of where the CDR3 ends; the end is completed using the germline J gene. Sequencing was performed with immunoSEQ multiplex PCR; in TCRdb, only in-frame clones are kept and a portion is missing. The table lists 40,000 to 45,000 clones, with no singletons. The V and J genes are TRBV7-2 and TRBJ2-7, with TRBD2 matching 8 bases. The receptor comes from a person aged 18-70 years in good health. The material sequenced was peripheral blood mononuclear cells. The CDR3 reads CASSQSGSSYEQYF. Incomplete CDR3 DNA: TGTGCCAGCAGCCAAAGCGGGAGCTCCTACGAG.